These 16 T cell receptor beta chains came from one sample sequenced in a study of beta chain features in type 1 diabetes. Findings and caveats of the study: In all four CD4+ subsets, TCRB CDR3 length was significantly, moderately reduced in type 1 diabetes.

These TCRs are of unknown antigen specificity. Expressed TCRB transcripts were sequenced because the entire RNA isolate underwent reverse transcription. Produced via immunoSEQ multiplex PCR; TCRdb's table is partial and in-frame only. The table shows some 290,000 clones, with approximately 14% occurring only once. Material: naive CD4+ T cells from blood. These receptors were obtained from a man under 40 with type 1 diabetes.

This rearrangement joins TRBV28 to TRBJ2-3, with 7 bases matching TRBD2. Germline V gives CDR1 MDHEN, CDR2 SYDVKM. The CDR3 is 15 amino acids. V was pared by 2 bases and J by 6 bases, with 8 bases of the junction left unmatched. The CDR3 spells CASSLGGRAADTQYF. DNA of the CDR3: TGTGCCAGCAGTTTAGGAGGGAGGGCCGCGGATACGCAGTATTTT.

This clone was seen only a few times. The J gene is TRBJ2-1, the V gene TRBV5-1, with TRBD1 matching over 7 bases. The CDR3 extends over 15 amino acids. Germline CDR1 and CDR2: SGHRS and YFSETQ. J lost 2 bases, V lost 4 bases, and 6 bases had no gene match. CDR3 DNA sequence: TGCGCCAGCAGCCTCACAGGGGAGCCCTACAATGAGCAGTTCTTC. Its protein is CASSLTGEPYNEQFF.

This clone was recorded a few times. J is TRBJ1-3 and V is TRBV29-1; 7 nucleotides match TRBD1. Germline lookup yields CDR1 SQVTM and CDR2 ANQGSEA. The CDR3 consists of 13 residues. J was trimmed by 2 bases and V by 5 bases; bases with no gene match: 3. CDR3 DNA sequence: TGCAGCGTTCACACAGGGGCTGGAAACACCATATATTTT. It translates to CSVHTGAGNTIYF.

This clone was detected a few times. The chain carries TRBV7-3 and TRBJ2-7, with 8 bases aligning to TRBD2. Germline CDR1 SGHTA, CDR2 FQGTGA. This CDR3 is built from 15 residues. V was clipped by 0 bases and J by 4 bases; unmatched bases: 5. The CDR3 DNA sequence: TGTGCCAGCAGCTTAACAGCGGGAGAGATTTACGAGCAGTACTTC. The encoded protein is CASSLTAGEIYEQYF.

This chain links TRBV7-6 with TRBJ2-1; 9 nucleotides match TRBD1. CDR1 and CDR2 (germline): SGHVS, FNYEAQ. With V trimmed by 4 bases and J by 5 bases, 9 bases remained unmatched. There are 16 residues in the CDR3. As DNA, the CDR3 is TGTGCCAGCAGCTCGGGCCGGGGACAGGGCCACAATGAGCAGTTCTTC. This codes for CASSSGRGQGHNEQFF.

In DNA form, the CDR3 reads TGTGCCAGCAGCGTAGCTAACGGGAGGGCCGGAGATACGCAGTATTTT. It codes for CASSVANGRAGDTQYF. This chain links TRBV9 with TRBJ2-3; 8 positions match TRBD2. V was pared by 0 bases and J by 5 bases, with 8 bases of the junction left unmatched. The CDR3 consists of 16 residues. Germline CDR1 reads SGDLS; CDR2 reads YYNGEE.

The CDR3 spells CASRGRGQGGLEQYF. CDR3 DNA: TGTGCCAGCAGGGGACGAGGACAGGGAGGACTCGAGCAGTACTTC. The chain is built from TRBV11-1 and TRBJ2-7; 8 nucleotides line up with TRBD1. Germline V gene lookup returns CDR1 SGHAT and CDR2 FQDESV (reference sequence). The CDR3 loop spans 15 amino acids. V gave up 6 bases and J gave up 6 bases; unmatched junction bases: 13.

This clone showed up just a few times. V is TRBV13 and J is TRBJ1-2; no clear D. V was cut by 4 bases and J by 4 bases, with 13 bases left in between. Germline-derived CDR1 and CDR2 are PRHDT and FYEKMQ (reference sequence). The CDR3 is 14 residues long. CDR3 protein: CASSSPAGGYGYTF. The CDR3 bases are TGTGCCAGCAGCTCCCCCGCGGGCGGCTATGGCTACACCTTC. The full variable domain, in which reference TRBV13 and TRBJ1-2 provide the parts outside the CDR3, is AAGVIQSPRHLIKEKRETATLKCYPIPRHDTVYWYQQGPGQDPQFLISFYEKMQSDKGSIPDRFSAQQFSDYHSELNMSSLELGDSALYFCASSSPAGGYGYTFGSGTRLTVV.

Only a few counts were recorded for this clone. This chain links TRBV7-2 with TRBJ2-3; D gene ambiguous. V was pared by 4 bases and J by 6 bases, with 8 bases between. The CDR3 covers 12 residues. From germline, CDR1 is SGHTA and CDR2 FQGNSA. CDR3: CASSSFSDTQYF. Written as DNA, the CDR3 is TGTGCCAGCAGCTCATTTTCCGATACGCAGTATTTT.

This clone was detected a few times. V is TRBV13 and J is TRBJ1-2, with TRBD1 as a possible D gene (6 bases). CDR1 and CDR2 from the germline V gene are PRHDT and FYEKMQ (reference sequence). Trimming removed 5 bases from V and 4 bases from J, with 14 bases in between. The CDR3 has 14 residues. CDR3 residues: CASSAQQGGYGYTF. Written as DNA, the CDR3 is TGTGCCAGCAGCGCGCAACAGGGCGGCTATGGCTACACCTTC.

CDR3 amino acids: CASNGAGQARYEQYF. The DNA of the CDR3 is TGTGCCAGCAACGGAGCGGGACAGGCGCGCTACGAGCAGTACTTC. The rearrangement joins TRBV5-6 to TRBJ2-7; tentatively, D is TRBD1 (8 bases). Trimming cost V 6 bases and J 3 bases, with 19 bases left between them. CDR1 and CDR2 (germline): SGHDT, YYEEEE. The CDR3 runs to 15 residues.

This clone was seen a handful of times. The same CDR3 is also encoded by other DNA sequences in this sample. The chain combines TRBV19 with TRBJ2-5; TRBD1 is a possible D gene (5 bases). CDR3 length: 12 residues. Trimming took 2 bases from V and 4 from J, leaving 5 bases between them. Germline assignment: CDR1 LNHDA and CDR2 SQIVND (reference sequence). The CDR3 spells CASSIRGETQYF. In nucleotides, the CDR3 is TGTGCCAGTAGTATAAGGGGAGAGACCCAGTACTTC. Based on the CDR3 plus reference TRBV19 and TRBJ2-5, the full variable domain is DGGITQSPKYLFRKEGQNVTLSCEQNLNHDAMYWYRQDPGQGLRLIYYSQIVNDFQKGDIAEGYSVSREKKESFPLTVTSAQKNPTAFYLCASSIRGETQYFGPGTRLLVL.

This clone has a handful of counts. The gene calls are TRBV7-6 and TRBJ2-3; D gene unclear. CDR1 and CDR2 from the germline V gene are SGHVS and FNYEAQ. V dropped 8 bases and J dropped 5 bases, with 11 bases sitting between them. CDR3 length: 12 amino acids. Here the CDR3 reads CASRATGDTQYF. The CDR3 DNA reads as TGTGCCAGCCGAGCCACGGGAGATACGCAGTATTTT.

V usage is TRBV10-3 and J usage is TRBJ2-3, with 9 positions matching TRBD2. Unmatched junction bases numbered 11, after V lost 6 bases and J lost 1 base. This CDR3 comprises 17 residues. Germline V lookup: CDR1 ENHRY, CDR2 SYGVKD. The CDR3 nucleotides are TGTGCCATCAGAGACAGCGGGAGGACTCGGGGCACAGATACGCAGTATTTT. This translates into CAIRDSGRTRGTDTQYF.

This chain joins TRBV18 and TRBJ1-1, with 8 nucleotides matching TRBD1. J lost 0 bases, V lost 2 bases, and 2 bases had no gene match. The germline V gene encodes CDR1 KGHSH and CDR2 LQKENI. This CDR3 is built from 15 residues. The CDR3 DNA reads as TGTGCCAGCTCACCAGGGACAGGCATGAACACTGAAGCTTTCTTT. It specifies CASSPGTGMNTEAFF.

This clone was seen only a few times. This rearrangement joins TRBV5-1 to TRBJ2-3; D is ambiguous. CDR1 and CDR2 (germline): SGHRS, YFSETQ. V lost 4 bases, J lost 2 bases, and 5 bases lay in between. The CDR3 has 12 residues. The CDR3 is CASSPHTDTQYF. As DNA, the CDR3 is TGCGCCAGCAGCCCACACACAGATACGCAGTATTTT.